Listed below are T cell receptor beta chains from one sample, sequenced in a study of cytomegalovirus exposure and HLA in healthy donors. Generated by immunoSEQ multiplex PCR, the TCRdb table keeps only in-frame clones and is missing some. The top ten clones hold approximately 15% of a sample with 90,000 to 120,000 clones, approximately 79% of them seen once. Sequencing was carried out using PBMCs. The receptors shown here come from a woman aged 35 to 49 in good health and CMV-seropositive. Each CDR3 is given with its conserved first and last residue. The D gene is left open where the match is weak. The size of a clone is reported for some rows only, either as once, few or many, or as a class for expanded clones.

D gene	clone size	V gene	J gene	CDR3 length	CDR3 DNA	CDR3 protein
TRBD1	.	TRBV7-3	TRBJ2-5	13	TGTGCCAGCAGCTTTAACAGGGGAGAGACCCAGTACTTC	CASSFNRGETQYF
.	few	TRBV2	TRBJ2-2	15	TGTGCCAGCAATAGCGACAGGAGGAACACCGGGGAGCTGTTTTTT	CASNSDRRNTGELFF
.	few	TRBV15	TRBJ1-2	13	TGTGCCACTGCTGAGGGGGGGGACTATGGCTACACCTTC	CATAEGGDYGYTF
TRBD1	.	TRBV9	TRBJ2-6	18	TGTGCCAGCAGCGGGAGGGGGACAGGGACTTCCGGGGCCAACGTCCTGACTTTC	CASSGRGTGTSGANVLTF
TRBD1	.	TRBV7-9	TRBJ1-1	15	TGTGCCAGCAGCCATAGACAGGGGGAGAACACTGAAGCTTTCTTT	CASSHRQGENTEAFF
TRBD1	once	TRBV6-5	TRBJ1-4	13	TGTGCCAGCAGCCGACAGGGTAATGAAAAACTGTTTTTT	CASSRQGNEKLFF
TRBD2	.	TRBV7-3	TRBJ2-1	15	TGTGCCAGCAGCCCGGGAGAGGCGGGGGGGCGACGGCAGTTCTTC	CASSPGEAGGRRQFF
TRBD2	.	TRBV7-3	TRBJ2-3	16	TGTGCCAGCAGCTTATTAGCGGGGGGCGGCACAGATACGCAGTATTTT	CASSLLAGGGTDTQYF
TRBD2	.	TRBV5-1	TRBJ2-3	15	TGCGCCAGCAGCTCCGGACTAGCGGGGCCAGATACGCAGTATTTT	CASSSGLAGPDTQYF
TRBD1	.	TRBV6-1	TRBJ1-4	15	TGTGCCAGCAGTTCAACCGGGACAGGGAACGAAAAACTGTTTTTT	CASSSTGTGNEKLFF
TRBD2	few	TRBV19	TRBJ2-1	13	TGTGCCAGTATAGGGACTAGAAGCAATGAGCAGTTCTTC	CASIGTRSNEQFF
.	.	TRBV7-9	TRBJ1-3	10	TGTGCCAGCGGAGGCGACACCATATATTTT	CASGGDTIYF
.	.	TRBV7-2	TRBJ2-7	13	TGTGCCAGCAGCTCACGGACTGACTACGAGCAGTACTTC	CASSSRTDYEQYF
.	few	TRBV2	TRBJ1-1	14	TGTGCCAGCAACCCGGGACAAATGAACACTGAAGCTTTCTTT	CASNPGQMNTEAFF
.	many	TRBV5-1	TRBJ2-5	13	TGCGCCAGCAGCCCGACAGTACAAGAGACCCAGTACTTC	CASSPTVQETQYF
.	few	TRBV10-3	TRBJ2-2	16	TGTGCCATCTCCCTGGGGGCCTCACCTAACACCGGGGAGCTGTTTTTT	CAISLGASPNTGELFF
TRBD1	many	TRBV6-5	TRBJ2-1	12	TGTGCCAGCAGTCACGGGACAGATGAGCAGTTCTTC	CASSHGTDEQFF
.	.	TRBV29-1	TRBJ1-3	15	TGCAGCGCTCTAAGCGGGGGTTTCAGCGGAAACACCATATATTTT	CSALSGGFSGNTIYF
TRBD1	.	TRBV6-6	TRBJ2-2	13	TGTGCCAGCAGTAGACAGGGAGTCGGGGAGCTGTTTTTT	CASSRQGVGELFF
TRBD2	once	TRBV5-1	TRBJ2-3	16	TGCGCCAGCAGCCCCGGGGGGGCCTCGTTCGTCGGTACGCAGTATTTT	CASSPGGASFVGTQYF
.	.	TRBV29-1	TRBJ1-5	11	TGCAGCGGATACAGGGTTTTGCCCCAGCATTTT	CSGYRVLPQHF
TRBD2	few	TRBV2	TRBJ2-3	17	TGTGCCAGCAGTGACCCTAGCGGGGGCCCCAGCACAGATACGCAGTATTTT	CASSDPSGGPSTDTQYF
.	.	TRBV6-1	TRBJ1-5	15	TGTGCCAGCAGTCCCGGAGTGGGGGCAGGTCAGCCCCAGCATTTT	CASSPGVGAGQPQHF
.	.	TRBV2	TRBJ1-6	13	TGTGCCAGCAGTTCGCTCGGGAATTCACCCCTCCACTTT	CASSSLGNSPLHF
.	.	TRBV10-3	TRBJ1-1	15	TGTGCCATCAGATCAAATTTTGCTTGGAGCACTGAAGCTTTCTTT	CAIRSNFAWSTEAFF
TRBD2	.	TRBV4-2	TRBJ2-3	17	TGTGCCAGCAGCCAGGAACTAGCGGGGGGGACCACAGATACGCAGTATTTT	CASSQELAGGTTDTQYF
TRBD1	.	TRBV6-1	TRBJ1-2	19	TGTGCCAGCAGTGCCCTTTGGCAGACAGGGACAGGGTTGAAGGGAGGCTACACCTTC	CASSALWQTGTGLKGGYTF
.	.	TRBV7-2	TRBJ2-1	18	TGTGCCAGCAGCTTGATGTTGCGGGGTTTTATCGCCTACAATGAGCAGTTCTTC	CASSLMLRGFIAYNEQFF
.	.	TRBV5-1	TRBJ2-7	14	TGCGCCAGCAGCTTCGGAGGGGGCTCTTACGAGCAGTACTTC	CASSFGGGSYEQYF
.	.	TRBV7-6	TRBJ1-1	15	TGTGCCAGCAGCACCCTCGAGCGGGGTGACACTGAAGCTTTCTTT	CASSTLERGDTEAFF
.	.	TRBV2	TRBJ1-5	13	TGTGCCAGCGCGGGATGGAGCAATCAGCCCCAGCATTTT	CASAGWSNQPQHF
.	.	TRBV6-1	TRBJ2-7	13	TGTGCCAGCAGCGAACACACCTCCTACGAGCAGTACTTC	CASSEHTSYEQYF
.	.	TRBV5-1	TRBJ2-3	15	TGCGCCAGCAGCTTCTCGGCAGGCCGCACAGATACGCAGTATTTT	CASSFSAGRTDTQYF
TRBD1	once	TRBV2	TRBJ1-5	15	TGTGCCAGCAGCGCCGACAGGGGAGGAAATCAGCCCCAGCATTTT	CASSADRGGNQPQHF
TRBD2	.	TRBV19	TRBJ2-2	15	TGTGCCAGCAAGGGACTAGCGGGGGACACCGGGGAGCTGTTTTTT	CASKGLAGDTGELFF
TRBD1	.	TRBV19	TRBJ1-5	15	TGTGCCACCAGGGGCAGGGGGCTCGGGAATCAGCCCCAGCATTTT	CATRGRGLGNQPQHF
.	.	TRBV6-1	TRBJ1-1	15	TGTGCCAGCAGTGAATCAGGGACAACGAACACTGAAGCTTTCTTT	CASSESGTTNTEAFF
.	.	TRBV5-6	TRBJ2-1	13	TGTGCCAGCAGCTTGCAAGGGGTGAATGAGCAGTTCTTC	CASSLQGVNEQFF
.	.	TRBV7-9	TRBJ2-2	13	TGTGCCAGCAGCTTAGCGGGGGCTGGGGAGCTGTTTTTT	CASSLAGAGELFF
.	.	TRBV5-1	TRBJ2-1	14	TGCGCCAGCAGCTTGGGTTCCGGGGTGGACGAGCAGTTCTTC	CASSLGSGVDEQFF
TRBD1	few	TRBV30	TRBJ2-5	12	TGTGCCTGGAGCTTCAACAGGGGTGAGCAGTACTTC	CAWSFNRGEQYF
TRBD1	.	TRBV11-2	TRBJ1-4	15	TGTGCCAGCAGCCCCGACAGGGGTAGGGTTGAAAAACTGTTTTTT	CASSPDRGRVEKLFF
TRBD2	.	TRBV19	TRBJ2-2	12	TGTGCCAGTAACGGGGGGACCGGGGAGCTGTTTTTT	CASNGGTGELFF
.	.	TRBV7-8	TRBJ1-5	13	TGTGCCAGCAGCTTAGCGTCGGGACAACTCGAGCATTTT	CASSLASGQLEHF
TRBD2	.	TRBV6-5	TRBJ2-2	15	TGTGCCACCAGAACTAGCGGGGGAGGCACCGGGGAGCTGTTTTTT	CATRTSGGGTGELFF
.	.	TRBV25-1	TRBJ1-1	11	TGTGCCAGCAGCTCAGGGGATGAAGCTTTCTTT	CASSSGDEAFF
TRBD2	once	TRBV5-6	TRBJ2-5	12	TGTGCCAGCAGGATGGGGGGGGAGACCCAGTACTTC	CASRMGGETQYF
TRBD1	few	TRBV7-9	TRBJ1-1	14	TGTGCCAGCAGCCAGGGACAGGGGGCATCTGAAGCTTTCTTT	CASSQGQGASEAFF
.	.	TRBV6-5	TRBJ1-5	16	TGTGCCAGCAGTTACCAACCTCCGGGACTCAATCAGCCCCAGCATTTT	CASSYQPPGLNQPQHF
TRBD2	.	TRBV9	TRBJ2-5	15	TGTGCCAGCAGCGTAGCTACTAGCGGTCTAGAGACCCAGTACTTC	CASSVATSGLETQYF
.	.	TRBV5-6	TRBJ1-3	16	TGTGCCAGCAGCTTGGCTGGGGGGATAGGTGGAAACACCATATATTTT	CASSLAGGIGGNTIYF
TRBD1	.	TRBV7-8	TRBJ1-6	15	TGTGCCAGCAGCTTCGAGACAGGGGCGAATTCACCCCTCCACTTT	CASSFETGANSPLHF
TRBD2	.	TRBV28	TRBJ2-7	17	TGTGCCAGCAGTTTAACAATAGCGCGGGGGGCCTCCTACGAGCAGTACTTC	CASSLTIARGASYEQYF
TRBD2	.	TRBV4-1	TRBJ2-3	17	TGCGCCAGCAGCCGGGACGGTGGCGGGGGGACCACAGATACGCAGTATTTT	CASSRDGGGGTTDTQYF
.	.	TRBV5-6	TRBJ1-2	14	TGTGCCAGCAGCTCATTCAAGGACAGCCTCGGCTACACCTTT	CASSSFKDSLGYTF
.	.	TRBV4-3	TRBJ1-2	15	TGCGCCAGCAGCCAACACCTAGCCAGGGGAGATGGCTACACCTTC	CASSQHLARGDGYTF